The T cell receptor beta chain described here comes from a study of cytotoxic CD8 clonotypes in ibrutinib-treated CLL. Overall study: Overall, 25 or so responses were partial and 2 complete; following median approximately 73 months, about 15 patients stayed remitted and approximately 12 progressed. Following treatment for a median 12 months, range 6 to 36, response samples were then taken. Study-wide findings and caveats: Patients showed higher baseline clonality than age-matched healthy donors, and it tracked circulating CD8+ T-cell counts. Public clonotypes were rare and shrank or held steady on treatment.

Notes on this clone: Antigen: not known.

The CDR3 has 15 amino acids. The germline gives CDR1 SGHTS, CDR2 YDEGEE. V lost 0 bases to trimming and J lost 4 bases, with 11 bases between them. Using immunoSEQ multiplex PCR, the repertoire was profiled, and TCRdb retains in-frame clones only, with some absent. The sample includes 190,000 or so clones, around 72% of them seen just once. This TCR was recovered from a human donor with chronic lymphocytic leukemia. This chain connects TRBV5-8 to TRBJ2-1; D is possibly TRBD1 (6 bases). The material sequenced was PBMCs, taken after 24 months of ibrutinib treatment. In nucleotides, the CDR3 is TGTGCCAGCAGCTTGGAGACAGGACAATACAATGAGCAGTTCTTC. It specifies CASSLETGQYNEQFF.